The 23 T cell receptor beta chains in this list originate from one sample, sequenced in a study of Tregs in tolerant kidney transplant recipients. Clones were sequenced by immunoSEQ multiplex PCR, and TCRdb holds only the in-frame ones, with some missing. The data show more than 90,000 clones, with roughly nine tenths seen just once and approximately 0.59% held by the top ten. The sequencing input was CD4+ T cells from blood. The receptors here all came from a human donor in good health.

The gene calls are TRBV6-4 and TRBJ2-1; the D gene could be TRBD1 or TRBD2 (8 bases each). Trimming took 4 bases from V and 5 from J, leaving 24 bases between them. Germline CDR1 is MRHNA and CDR2 is SNTAGT. This CDR3 comprises 18 residues. The CDR3 bases are TGTGCCAGCAGTGGGAGGACAGGGCCGGGACTAGTCCACAATGAGCAGTTCTTC. As protein: CASSGRTGPGLVHNEQFF.

The rearrangement links TRBV5-1 to TRBJ2-2; no clear D. Deletions cut 3 bases from V and 6 bases from J, with 15 bases between. This CDR3 has 15 residues. Germline V gene sequence: CDR1 SGHRS, CDR2 YFSETQ. The CDR3 bases are TGCGCCAGCAGCTCGGCACCTGGTTTCCCCGGGGAGCTGTTTTTT. It yields the protein CASSSAPGFPGELFF.

V usage is TRBV30 and J usage is TRBJ1-3, with a possible D match to TRBD1 (6 bases). Germline V gene sequence: CDR1 GTSNPN, CDR2 SVGIG (reference sequence). This CDR3 region has 15 residues. The V end lost 0 bases, the J end lost 8 bases, and 17 bases lay between the germline ends. The CDR3 protein is CAWSVGQSVGDTIYF. The CDR3, as DNA: TGTGCCTGGAGTGTTGGACAGTCCGTCGGCGACACCATATATTTT.

The chain uses TRBV20-1 and TRBJ2-1; TRBD1 aligns across 7 bases. Germline V gene data show CDR1 as DFQATT and CDR2 as SNEGSKA (reference sequence). With V trimmed by 4 bases and J by 6 bases, 0 bases remained unmatched. The CDR3 spans 11 residues. CDR3 DNA: TGCAGTGCTACAGGGGGCAATGAGCAGTTCTTC. Translation: CSATGGNEQFF.

V is TRBV6-6 and J is TRBJ1-6, with D perhaps matching TRBD1 (6 bases). The CDR3 extends over 14 amino acids. Germline-derived CDR1 and CDR2 are MNHNY and SVGAGI (reference sequence). Trimming stripped 2 bases from V and 5 bases from J, with 7 bases between. The CDR3 is CASSYRGDNSPLHF. The CDR3 bases are TGTGCCAGCAGTTACAGGGGGGATAATTCACCCCTCCACTTT.

The chain uses TRBV21-1 and TRBJ2-7. TRBV21-1 is an annotated pseudogene. The length of the CDR3 is 16 residues. The CDR3 nucleotides are TGTGCCAGCAGCAAGGAGCCGGGGCGACTAACCTACGAGCAGTACTTC. The encoded protein is CASSKEPGRLTYEQYF.

This sequence joins TRBV15 and TRBJ2-7, with D possibly called TRBD1 or TRBD2 (5 bases each). Germline CDR1 reads LNHNV; CDR2 reads YYDKDF (reference sequence). CDR3 length equals 16 residues. Trimming stripped 2 bases from V and 1 base from J, with 15 bases between. The CDR3 sequence is CATSRYGTADSYEQYF. The DNA of the CDR3 is TGTGCCACCAGCAGATACGGGACCGCTGATTCCTACGAGCAGTACTTC.

V gene TRBV5-1 combines with J gene TRBJ2-7, with a possible D match to TRBD2 (6 bases). The CDR3 loop spans 17 amino acids. Trimming cost V 0 bases and J 4 bases, with 20 bases left between them. The germline gives CDR1 SGHRS, CDR2 YFSETQ. The DNA for the CDR3 is TGCGCCAGCAGCTTGGACCCGGGCGGGGTCGGAACTTACGAGCAGTACTTC. This sequence encodes CASSLDPGGVGTYEQYF.

The chain employs TRBV18 and TRBJ1-1, with 9 bases identical to TRBD1. There are 16 residues in the CDR3. V shed 2 bases and J 0 bases; nucleotides not matched to a gene: 4. Germline V gene sequence: CDR1 KGHSH, CDR2 LQKENI. As DNA, the CDR3 is TGTGCCAGCTCACCAACCGGGACAGGGTTGAACACTGAAGCTTTCTTT. Its translation is CASSPTGTGLNTEAFF.

J is TRBJ1-1 and V is TRBV2; tentative D call: TRBD1 (6 bases). The germline V and J ends were trimmed by 5 bases and 1 base, with 8 bases remaining between them. This CDR3 contains 13 residues. Germline V gene lookup returns CDR1 SNHLY and CDR2 FYNNEI. As DNA, the CDR3 is TGTGCCAGCAGTTCGACAGGGAACACTGAAGCTTTCTTT. Translating it yields CASSSTGNTEAFF.

This chain links TRBV7-9 with TRBJ1-4; 7 bases agree with TRBD1. V was pared by 4 bases and J by 8 bases, with 1 base of the junction left unmatched. The CDR3 is 12 residues long. Germline V CDR1 and CDR2: SEHNR, FQNEAQ (reference sequence). CDR3 sequence (DNA): TGTGCCAGCAGCTCACAGGGGGAAAAACTGTTTTTT. This translates into CASSSQGEKLFF. The full variable domain, in which reference TRBV7-9 and TRBJ1-4 provide the parts outside the CDR3, is DTGVSQNPRHKITKRGQNVTFRCDPISEHNRLYWYRQTLGQGPEFLTYFQNEAQLEKSRLLSDRFSAERPKGSFSTLEIQRTEQGDSAMYLCASSSQGEKLFFGSGTQLSVL.

The J gene is TRBJ1-3, the V gene TRBV30; the D is unclear. Trimming left V 4 bases short and J 0 bases short, with 10 bases between. Germline assignment: CDR1 GTSNPN and CDR2 SVGIG (reference sequence). This CDR3 is built from 14 residues. CDR3 protein: CAWTFGSSGNTIYF. CDR3 nucleotides: TGTGCCTGGACGTTTGGGAGCTCTGGAAACACCATATATTTT. Combining the CDR3 with reference TRBV30 and TRBJ1-3 gives the whole variable domain SQTIHQWPATLVQPVGSPLSLECTVEGTSNPNLYWYRQAAGRGLQLLFYSVGIGQISSEVPQNLSASRPQDRQFILSSKKLLLSDSGFYLCAWTFGSSGNTIYFGEGSWLTVV.

The chain recombines TRBV18 with TRBJ2-3; D perhaps matches TRBD1 (6 bases). From germline, CDR1 is KGHSH and CDR2 LQKENI. Trimming took 5 bases from V and 0 from J, leaving 12 bases between them. The CDR3 totals 15 residues. CDR3: CASSTGLSSTDTQYF. CDR3 DNA: TGTGCCAGCTCAACAGGGCTCTCTAGCACAGATACGCAGTATTTT. The entire variable domain, with the rest obtained from reference TRBV18 and TRBJ2-3, is as follows: NAGVMQNPRHLVRRRGQEARLRCSPMKGHSHVYWYRQLPEEGLKFMVYLQKENIIDESGMPKERFSAEFPKEGPSILRIQQVVRGDSAAYFCASSTGLSSTDTQYFGPGTRLTVL.

Worth noting for this clone: One junction end disagrees with the germline gene, perhaps due to a read error. V and J are TRBV11-2 and TRBJ2-5; D call uncertain. CDR1 and CDR2 from the germline V gene are SGHAT and FQNNGV. The CDR3 is made up of 12 amino acids. CDR3 protein: CASSLGGGAFNF. Here the CDR3 DNA reads TGTGCCAGCAGCTTAGGGGGTGGCGCATTCAACTTC.

The chain has TRBV5-6 and TRBJ2-7; the D call may be TRBD1 or TRBD2 (6 bases each). Trimming left V 4 bases short and J 3 bases short, with 14 bases between. The CDR3 is made up of 14 amino acids. The V gene's germline CDR1 is SGHDT and CDR2 YYEEEE. CDR3 amino acids: CASSRGEVFYEQYF. The CDR3 DNA is TGTGCCAGCAGCAGGGGGGAGGTTTTCTACGAGCAGTACTTC.

The genes are TRBV18 and TRBJ2-7, with 14 bases identical to TRBD2. J gave up 6 bases and V 0 bases, and 4 bases lay outside the gene matches. Germline V gene lookup returns CDR1 KGHSH and CDR2 LQKENI. The CDR3 consists of 16 residues. CDR3 coding DNA: TGTGCCAGCTCACCACCGACGGGACTAGCGGGAGTCGAGCAGTACTTC. Protein: CASSPPTGLAGVEQYF.

The rearrangement joins TRBV18 to TRBJ2-3; TRBD2 aligns across 7 bases. After removal of 3 bases from V and 3 bases from J, the junction contained 3 bases not matched to a gene. Germline lookup yields CDR1 KGHSH and CDR2 LQKENI. The CDR3 loop spans 14 amino acids. The DNA for the CDR3 is TGTGCCAGCTCACCGCCAGCGGGGACAGATACGCAGTATTTT. This encodes CASSPPAGTDTQYF.

The rearrangement uses TRBV10-1 and TRBJ2-1, with 16 bases aligning to TRBD2. Trimming at V came to 6 bases and at J to 10 bases, leaving 15 bases not matched to a gene. The germline CDR1 and CDR2 sequences are WNHNN and SYGVQD (reference sequence). The CDR3 is made up of 18 amino acids. The CDR3 DNA reads TGCGCCAGCAGACCGGGACTAGCGGGAGGGCGCGAGCAGTTCGAGCAGTTCTTC. It specifies CASRPGLAGGREQFEQFF.

The V call is TRBV7-7, the J call TRBJ2-2, with TRBD1 as a possible D gene (6 bases). Germline CDR1 and CDR2: SSHAT and FNYEAQ (reference sequence). The germline V and J ends were trimmed by 0 bases and 3 bases, with 11 bases remaining between them. CDR3 length: 16 amino acids. In DNA form, the CDR3 reads TGTGCCAGCAGCTTAGCAGGGGGTTCGCACACCGGGGAGCTGTTTTTT. Translation: CASSLAGGSHTGELFF. Full variable domain (missing parts from reference TRBV7-7 and TRBJ2-2): GAGVSQSPRYKVTKRGQDVTLRCDPISSHATLYWYQQALGQGPEFLTYFNYEAQPDKSGLPSDRFSAERPEGSISTLTIQRTEQRDSAMYRCASSLAGGSHTGELFFGEGSRLTVL.

Here the CDR3 reads CASSEVGGANEQFF. The DNA for the CDR3 is TGCGCCAGCAGTGAGGTCGGGGGGGCCAATGAGCAGTTCTTC. The chain employs TRBV10-1 and TRBJ2-1; TRBD2 aligns across 8 bases. With V trimmed by 2 bases and J by 6 bases, 3 bases remained unmatched. From germline, CDR1 is WNHNN and CDR2 SYGVQD (reference sequence). The CDR3 covers 14 residues.

The chain links TRBV5-1 to TRBJ1-3; D not resolved. Germline V lookup: CDR1 SGHRS, CDR2 YFSETQ. The CDR3 is 16 residues long. The V end lost 0 bases, the J end lost 0 bases, and 10 bases lay between the germline ends. The CDR3: CASSLVATGSGNTIYF. CDR3 DNA sequence: TGCGCCAGCAGCTTGGTGGCGACCGGCTCTGGAAACACCATATATTTT.

The rearrangement uses TRBV30 and TRBJ2-7, with D uncertain. Germline assignment: CDR1 GTSNPN and CDR2 SVGIG (reference sequence). V lost 2 bases and J lost 4, with 12 bases in between. The CDR3 runs to 13 residues. The CDR3 sequence: CAWSPPPRYEQYF. In nucleotides, the CDR3 is TGTGCCTGGAGTCCACCGCCTAGGTACGAGCAGTACTTC.

The chain employs TRBV6-5 and TRBJ2-1; D is perhaps TRBD1 (5 bases). CDR1 is MNHEY and CDR2 is SVGAGI in the germline V gene. The CDR3 has 14 amino acids. V lost 4 bases and J lost 5, with 12 bases in between. The CDR3 spells CASSSFQGDNEQFF. DNA of the CDR3: TGTGCCAGCAGTTCATTTCAGGGTGACAATGAGCAGTTCTTC.